This passage covers 22 T cell receptor beta chains from one sample sequenced in a study of T cells after yellow fever vaccination. TCRdb processed the 5' RACE reads anew with MiXCR; each CDR3 protein has one entry. Of tens of thousands of distinct CDR3 sequences in the sample, approximately 7.7% were seen once. Sequencing used CD8+ T cells sorted from PBMCs, obtained about 5 days after the first yellow fever vaccination. The receptors come from a man aged 18 to 30 who received the YFV17D yellow fever vaccine.

This clonotype was seen repeatedly, ten times or more. The chain links TRBV6-2 or TRBV6-3 to TRBJ2-2; D unresolved. The germline V gene encodes CDR1 MNHEY and CDR2 SVGEGT. Trimming cost V 4 bases and J 8 bases, with 5 bases left between them. This CDR3 spans 11 amino acids. The CDR3 sequence is CASSFAGELFF. In DNA form, the CDR3 reads TGTGCCAGCAGTTTCGCGGGGGAGCTGTTTTTT.

This clonotype was observed a few times. J is TRBJ2-1 and V is TRBV15; D is ambiguous. Germline values: CDR1 LNHNV, CDR2 YYDKDF (reference sequence). Trimming removed 3 bases from V and 7 bases from J, with 22 bases in between. The CDR3 covers 17 residues. CDR3 sequence (DNA): TGTGCCACCAGCAGCTTTAAACCGGAACCCCCTTGGAATGAGCAGTTCTTC. Protein product: CATSSFKPEPPWNEQFF.

The chain carries TRBV19 and TRBJ2-7, with a possible D match to TRBD1 (6 bases). In germline, CDR1 is LNHDA, CDR2 SQIVND (reference sequence). The CDR3 spans 13 residues. V was cut by 3 bases and J by 4 bases, with 10 bases left in between. CDR3 sequence reads: CASSMGAVYEQYF. CDR3 nucleotides: TGTGCCAGTAGTATGGGGGCGGTGTACGAGCAGTACTTC. The whole variable domain, filled in from reference TRBV19 and TRBJ2-7, reads DGGITQSPKYLFRKEGQNVTLSCEQNLNHDAMYWYRQDPGQGLRLIYYSQIVNDFQKGDIAEGYSVSREKKESFPLTVTSAQKNPTAFYLCASSMGAVYEQYFGPGTRLTVT.

The chain recombines TRBV7-9 with TRBJ2-1; maybe TRBD2 (5 bases). Germline V gene data show CDR1 as SEHNR and CDR2 as FQNEAQ (reference sequence). CDR3 length: 14 residues. Trimming left V 4 bases short and J 4 bases short, with 11 bases between. CDR3 loop: CASSSVEGYNEQFF. CDR3 bases: TGTGCCAGCAGCTCAGTAGAGGGTTACAATGAGCAGTTCTTC. The complete variable domain, with remaining parts taken from reference TRBV7-9 and TRBJ2-1, reads DTGVSQNPRHKITKRGQNVTFRCDPISEHNRLYWYRQTLGQGPEFLTYFQNEAQLEKSRLLSDRFSAERPKGSFSTLEIQRTEQGDSAMYLCASSSVEGYNEQFFGPGTRLTVL.

The rearrangement links TRBV27 to TRBJ2-3; TRBD2 is a possible D gene (6 bases). The CDR3 sequence is 13 residues long. V lost 6 bases to trimming and J lost 4 bases, with 11 bases between them. Germline CDR1 reads MNHEY; CDR2 reads SMNVEV (reference sequence). The CDR3 DNA follows: TGTGCCAGCAGGCGGGGCCTCGCAGATACGCAGTATTTT. Protein: CASRRGLADTQYF.

This clonotype was counted at least ten times. V and J are TRBV20-1 and TRBJ1-5; no reliable D call. Trimming removed 0 bases at V and 6 bases at J, with 15 bases between. This CDR3 contains 15 residues. From germline, CDR1 is DFQATT and CDR2 SNEGSKA (reference sequence). The CDR3, as DNA: TGCAGTGCTAGAGATCGGGGATGGGATAGTCAGCCCCAGCATTTT. As protein: CSARDRGWDSQPQHF.

This chain uses TRBV6-4 with TRBJ2-3, with D unresolved. V was trimmed by 6 bases and J by 2 bases, leaving 9 bases between them. There are 13 residues in the CDR3. The V gene's germline CDR1 is MRHNA and CDR2 SNTAGT. Written as DNA, the CDR3 is TGTGCCAGCAGCTATGGAACCACAGATACGCAGTATTTT. Its protein is CASSYGTTDTQYF.

This chain connects TRBV6-1 to TRBJ1-1; D is undetermined. Germline lookup yields CDR1 MNHNS and CDR2 SASEGT. The CDR3 sequence is 16 residues long. Trimming stripped 6 bases from V and 4 bases from J, with 21 bases between. CDR3: CASSRILVGSGTEAFF. CDR3 bases: TGTGCCAGCAGCCGCATTTTGGTGGGGAGCGGCACTGAAGCTTTCTTT.

This clonotype came up many times. The chain has TRBV12-3 or TRBV12-4 and TRBJ1-1; D is unclear. The V end lost 1 base, the J end lost 5 bases, and 8 bases lay between the germline ends. This CDR3 comprises 13 residues. The CDR3 is CASSLGPGTEAFF. CDR3 coding DNA: TGTGCCAGCAGTTTAGGCCCGGGGACTGAAGCTTTCTTT.

This clonotype was recorded many times. This chain links TRBV6-5 with TRBJ2-5; D is unclear. Trimming pared 1 base from V and 1 base from J, leaving 10 bases between. The germline V gene encodes CDR1 MNHEY and CDR2 SVGAGI. This CDR3 is built from 15 residues. The CDR3 DNA reads as TGTGCCAGCAGTTACTTCGGACGGACCCAAGAGACCCAGTACTTC. Its translation is CASSYFGRTQETQYF.

This clonotype was counted only a few times. The chain joins TRBV4-3 to TRBJ2-2; the match to TRBD1 covers 9 bases. The trim removed 5 bases at V and 3 bases at J, leaving 4 bases unmatched. The CDR3 sequence is 15 residues long. Germline values: CDR1 LGHNA, CDR2 YSLEER. The CDR3, as DNA: TGCGCCAGCAGCTTCACAGGGGGCTACACCGGGGAGCTGTTTTTT. This codes for CASSFTGGYTGELFF.

This chain joins TRBV12-2 and TRBJ2-5; TRBD1, as called in the table, went unchecked against the DNA. TRBV12-2 is listed as a pseudogene. This CDR3 is 15 amino acids long. Here the CDR3 DNA reads TGTGCAAGTCGCTTACCGGGACAGGGTGAAGAGACCCAGTACTTC. It yields the protein CASRLPGQGEETQYF.

At least ten counts were recorded for this clonotype. The CDR3 DNA reads as TGTGCCAGCACCCTCCATCAAGGGGTAAACACCATATATTTT. Its protein product is CASTLHQGVNTIYF. The genes are TRBV12-3 or TRBV12-4 and TRBJ1-3; D may be TRBD1 (5 bases). The CDR3 has 14 residues. Deletions cut 7 bases from V and 6 bases from J, with 16 bases between.

This clonotype was seen only a few times. The CDR3 here is CASSVNTALANTGELFF. CDR3 in DNA: TGTGCCAGCAGCGTGAACACAGCGTTAGCGAACACCGGGGAGCTGTTTTTT. The V call is TRBV9, the J call TRBJ2-2; D gene ambiguous. Germline V CDR1 and CDR2: SGDLS, YYNGEE. This CDR3 spans 17 amino acids. V lost 2 bases to trimming and J lost 0 bases, with 14 bases between them. The full variable domain, its missing parts supplied by reference TRBV9 and TRBJ2-2, is DSGVTQTPKHLITATGQRVTLRCSPRSGDLSVYWYQQSLDQGLQFLIQYYNGEERAKGNILERFSAQQFPDLHSELNLSSLELGDSALYFCASSVNTALANTGELFFGEGSRLTVL.

J is TRBJ1-1 and V is TRBV4-1; weak D call: TRBD1 (6 bases). Germline V lookup: CDR1 MGHRA, CDR2 YSYEKL. V lost 3 bases to trimming and J lost 0 bases, with 17 bases between them. The CDR3 consists of 17 residues. The CDR3, as DNA: TGCGCCAGCAGCCAGCCGTGGACAGCCGGAATGAACACTGAAGCTTTCTTT. Amino acids: CASSQPWTAGMNTEAFF.

This chain connects TRBV4-3 to TRBJ1-1, with D perhaps matching TRBD1 (5 bases). The CDR3 loop spans 15 amino acids. CDR1 is LGHNA, CDR2 YSLEER, per germline. The V gene lost 0 bases and the J gene lost 2 bases, with 10 bases spanning the gap. CDR3 DNA sequence: TGCGCCAGCAGCCAAGATCTGACAGAAAACACTGAAGCTTTCTTT. It translates to CASSQDLTENTEAFF.

In its sample, this clonotype was seen many times. The chain links TRBV10-3 to TRBJ2-1; perhaps D is TRBD1 or TRBD2 (5 bases each). This CDR3 has 15 amino acids. Germline V gives CDR1 ENHRY, CDR2 SYGVKD. The V end was cut by 0 bases, the J end by 7 bases, with 13 bases between. Here the CDR3 DNA reads TGTGCCATCAGTGAGTCGCTTGGGACCGCGAATGAGCAGTTCTTC. Protein sequence: CAISESLGTANEQFF.

This clonotype was observed many times. The V call is TRBV14, the J call TRBJ2-1; D is unclear. The germline V and J ends were trimmed by 0 bases and 0 bases, with 9 bases remaining between them. The CDR3 is 16 residues long. Germline CDR1 SGHDN, CDR2 FVKESK. As DNA, the CDR3 is TGTGCCAGCAGCCAAGATATGCCGGTCTCCTACAATGAGCAGTTCTTC. This sequence encodes CASSQDMPVSYNEQFF.

The rearrangement joins TRBV7-2 to TRBJ2-5; D is possibly TRBD1 (6 bases). V lost 6 bases and J lost 0, with 14 bases in between. CDR1 is SGHTA, CDR2 FQGNSA, per germline. The CDR3 spans 15 residues. CDR3 bases: TGTGCCAGCAGTGAAGGGACAAAGTACCAAGAGACCCAGTACTTC. This codes for CASSEGTKYQETQYF. The full variable domain, rest sourced from reference TRBV7-2 and TRBJ2-5, is GAGVSQSPSNKVTEKGKDVELRCDPISGHTALYWYRQSLGQGLEFLIYFQGNSAPDKSGLPSDRFSAERTGGSVSTLTIQRTQQEDSAVYLCASSEGTKYQETQYFGPGTRLLVL.

This clonotype was seen only a few times. V is TRBV5-1 and J is TRBJ2-4; TRBD2 is a possible D gene (5 bases). Germline V CDR1 and CDR2: SGHRS, YFSETQ. The ends were cut back, 0 bases at V and 0 bases at J, with 19 bases in the middle. This CDR3 is 19 amino acids long. The CDR3 protein is CASSLDSHWAGLAKNIQYF. CDR3 DNA sequence: TGCGCCAGCAGCTTGGATTCTCACTGGGCAGGACTAGCCAAAAACATTCAGTACTTC.

The sample holds many counts of this clonotype. The V and J genes are TRBV4-3 and TRBJ1-2, with D possibly matching TRBD1 (6 bases). The CDR3 sequence is 15 residues long. V lost 0 bases and J 4 bases, leaving 12 bases between the germline ends. Germline V gene lookup returns CDR1 LGHNA and CDR2 YSLEER. The CDR3 spells CASSQEVGTSYGYTF. The CDR3 DNA is TGCGCCAGCAGCCAAGAAGTCGGGACAAGCTATGGCTACACCTTC.

This clonotype was seen more than once but under ten times. The gene calls are TRBV6-1 and TRBJ1-2, with TRBD1 matching over 7 bases. Germline loops: CDR1 MNHNS, CDR2 SASEGT. The CDR3 extends over 15 amino acids. Trimming removed 5 bases from V and 2 bases from J; junction bases left unmatched: 8. CDR3 sequence (DNA): TGTGCCAGCAGTCAGGCCGGGACAGAAAACTATGGCTACACCTTC. This sequence encodes CASSQAGTENYGYTF.